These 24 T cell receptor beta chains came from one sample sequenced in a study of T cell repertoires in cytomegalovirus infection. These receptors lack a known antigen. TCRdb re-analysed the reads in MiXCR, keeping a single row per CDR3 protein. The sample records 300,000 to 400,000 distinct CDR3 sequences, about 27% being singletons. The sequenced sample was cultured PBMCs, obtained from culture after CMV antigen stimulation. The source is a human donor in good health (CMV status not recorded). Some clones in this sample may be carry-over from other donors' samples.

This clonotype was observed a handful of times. DNA for the CDR3: TGTGCCAGCAATCGCCAGGGGGCGGATGGCTACACCTTC. Its protein product is CASNRQGADGYTF. The V gene is TRBV2, the J gene TRBJ1-2; 8 nucleotides align to TRBD1. Germline CDR1 reads SNHLY; CDR2 reads FYNNEI. The CDR3 totals 13 residues. V was clipped by 7 bases and J by 6 bases; unmatched bases: 7.

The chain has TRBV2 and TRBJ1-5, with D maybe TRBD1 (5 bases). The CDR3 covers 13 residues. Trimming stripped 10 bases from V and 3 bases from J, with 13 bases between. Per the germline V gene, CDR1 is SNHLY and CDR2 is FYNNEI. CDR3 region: CATTRDFNQPQHF. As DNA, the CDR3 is TGTGCCACAACCCGGGACTTCAATCAGCCCCAGCATTTT. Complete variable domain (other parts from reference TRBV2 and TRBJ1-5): EPEVTQTPSHQVTQMGQEVILRCVPISNHLYFYWYRQILGQKVEFLVSFYNNEISEKSEIFDDQFSVERPDGSNFTLKIRSTKLEDSAMYFCATTRDFNQPQHFGDGTRLSIL.

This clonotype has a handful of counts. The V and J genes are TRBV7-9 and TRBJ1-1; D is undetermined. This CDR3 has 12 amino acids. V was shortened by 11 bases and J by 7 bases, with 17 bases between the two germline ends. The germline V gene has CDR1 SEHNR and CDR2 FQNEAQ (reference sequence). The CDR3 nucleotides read TGTGCCGGCCGAGGCCAGTACAATGAAGCTTTCTTT. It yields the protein CAGRGQYNEAFF.

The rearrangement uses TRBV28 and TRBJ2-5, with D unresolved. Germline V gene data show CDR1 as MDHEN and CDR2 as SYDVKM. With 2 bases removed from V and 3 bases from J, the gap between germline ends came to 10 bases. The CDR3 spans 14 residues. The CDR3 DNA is TGTGCCAGCAGTTTACAGTACATTGAAGAGACCCAGTACTTC. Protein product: CASSLQYIEETQYF.

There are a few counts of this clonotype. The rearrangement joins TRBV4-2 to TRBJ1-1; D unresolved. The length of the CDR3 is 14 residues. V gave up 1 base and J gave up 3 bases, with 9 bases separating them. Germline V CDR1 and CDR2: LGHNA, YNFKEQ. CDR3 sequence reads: CASSQVGIDTEAFF. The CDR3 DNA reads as TGTGCCAGCAGCCAAGTGGGGATTGACACTGAAGCTTTCTTT.

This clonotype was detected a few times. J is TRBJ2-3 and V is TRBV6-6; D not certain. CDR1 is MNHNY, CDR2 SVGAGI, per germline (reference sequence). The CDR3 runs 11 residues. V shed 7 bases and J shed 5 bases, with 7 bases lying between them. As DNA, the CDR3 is TGTGCCAGCACCCCAGGAGATACGCAGTATTTT. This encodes CASTPGDTQYF.

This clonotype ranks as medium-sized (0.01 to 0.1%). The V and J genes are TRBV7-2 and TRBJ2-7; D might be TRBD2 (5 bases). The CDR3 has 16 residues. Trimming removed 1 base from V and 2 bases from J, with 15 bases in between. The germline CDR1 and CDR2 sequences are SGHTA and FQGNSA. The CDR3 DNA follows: TGTGCCAGCAGCTTAGGAGCCGGGGTAATGACCTACGAGCAGTACTTC. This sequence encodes CASSLGAGVMTYEQYF.

In nucleotides, the CDR3 is TGTGCCAGCTCACCACGGGAAAGTGAGCAGTTCTTC. Translation: CASSPRESEQFF. This chain connects TRBV18 to TRBJ2-1; D gene ambiguous. The V end was cut by 1 base, the J end by 9 bases, with 7 bases between. This CDR3 has 12 residues. The germline gives CDR1 KGHSH, CDR2 LQKENI.

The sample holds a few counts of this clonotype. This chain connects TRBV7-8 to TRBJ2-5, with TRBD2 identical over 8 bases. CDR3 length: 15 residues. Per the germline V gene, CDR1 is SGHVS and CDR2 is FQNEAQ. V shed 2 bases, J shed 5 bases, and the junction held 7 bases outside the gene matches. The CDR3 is CASSLMVTGGETQYF. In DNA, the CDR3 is TGTGCCAGCAGCTTAATGGTAACGGGAGGGGAGACCCAGTACTTC.

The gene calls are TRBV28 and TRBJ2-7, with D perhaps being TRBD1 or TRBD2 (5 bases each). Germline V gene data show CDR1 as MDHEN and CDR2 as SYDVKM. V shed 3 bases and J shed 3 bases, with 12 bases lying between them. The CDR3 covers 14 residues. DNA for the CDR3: TGTGCCAGCAGTTTCCCGGCAGGGAGCTACGAGCAGTACTTC. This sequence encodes CASSFPAGSYEQYF.

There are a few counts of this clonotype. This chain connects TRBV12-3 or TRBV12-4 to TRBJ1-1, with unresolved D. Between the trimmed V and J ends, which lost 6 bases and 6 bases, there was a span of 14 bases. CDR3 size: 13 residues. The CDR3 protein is CASSPDGKSEAFF. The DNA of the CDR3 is TGTGCCAGCAGCCCGGACGGCAAGTCTGAAGCTTTCTTT.

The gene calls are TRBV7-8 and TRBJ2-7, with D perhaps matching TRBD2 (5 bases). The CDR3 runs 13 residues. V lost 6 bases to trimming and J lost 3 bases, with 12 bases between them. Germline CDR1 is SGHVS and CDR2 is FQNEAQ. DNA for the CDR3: TGTGCCAGCAGGCAACTAGGGCGCTACGAGCAGTACTTC. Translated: CASRQLGRYEQYF.

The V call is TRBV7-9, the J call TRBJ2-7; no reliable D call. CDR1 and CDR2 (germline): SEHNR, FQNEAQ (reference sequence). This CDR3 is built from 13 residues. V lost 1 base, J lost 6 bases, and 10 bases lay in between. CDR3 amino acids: CASSLGWDGEQYF. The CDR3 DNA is TGTGCCAGCAGCTTAGGTTGGGATGGCGAGCAGTACTTC.

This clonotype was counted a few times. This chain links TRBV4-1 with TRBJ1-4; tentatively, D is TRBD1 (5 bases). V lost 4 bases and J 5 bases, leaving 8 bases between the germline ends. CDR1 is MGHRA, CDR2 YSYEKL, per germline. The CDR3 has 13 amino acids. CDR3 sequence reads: CASSLTVNEKLFF. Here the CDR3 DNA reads TGCGCCAGCAGCCTGACAGTAAATGAAAAACTGTTTTTT.

As DNA, the CDR3 is TGTGCCAGCAGCTCCTACCCAGGCCCTAGCCATTCACCCCTCCACTTT. The encoded protein is CASSSYPGPSHSPLHF. The chain joins TRBV7-8 to TRBJ1-6; D not certain. Trimming cost V 4 bases and J 8 bases, with 18 bases left between them. The CDR3 totals 16 residues. Germline-derived CDR1 and CDR2 are SGHVS and FQNEAQ.

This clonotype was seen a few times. The CDR3 region is CASSSLDSGWGANEQFF. The CDR3 region has the DNA TGTGCCAGCAGCTCCTTAGACTCGGGGTGGGGTGCCAATGAGCAGTTCTTC. The V call is TRBV5-4, the J call TRBJ2-1; weak D call: TRBD2 (5 bases). Germline CDR1 SGHNT, CDR2 YYREEE (reference sequence). CDR3 length: 17 residues. Deletions cut 3 bases from V and 6 bases from J, with 22 bases between.

The CDR3 DNA follows: TGCAGTGCTAGAGATTGGGGGACAGGGGGGAGCTATGGCTACACCTTC. Its translation is CSARDWGTGGSYGYTF. The chain uses TRBV20-1 and TRBJ1-2; 11 bases match TRBD1. V dropped 0 bases and J dropped 4; count of bases not matched to a gene: 7. This CDR3 comprises 16 residues. Germline lookup yields CDR1 DFQATT and CDR2 SNEGSKA (reference sequence).

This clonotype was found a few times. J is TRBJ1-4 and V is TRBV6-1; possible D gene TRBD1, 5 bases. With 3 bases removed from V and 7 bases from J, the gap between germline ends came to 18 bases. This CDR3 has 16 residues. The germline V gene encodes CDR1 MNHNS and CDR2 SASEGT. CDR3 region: CASSDHTGSGAEKLFF. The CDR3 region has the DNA TGTGCCAGCAGTGATCACACCGGGAGTGGGGCTGAAAAACTGTTTTTT.

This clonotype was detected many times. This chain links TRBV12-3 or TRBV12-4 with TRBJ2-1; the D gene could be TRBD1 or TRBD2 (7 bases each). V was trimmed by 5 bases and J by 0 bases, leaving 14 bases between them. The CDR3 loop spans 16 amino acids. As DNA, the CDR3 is TGTGCCAGCAGTCCCCGGGGGGACAGCTCCTACAATGAGCAGTTCTTC. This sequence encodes CASSPRGDSSYNEQFF.

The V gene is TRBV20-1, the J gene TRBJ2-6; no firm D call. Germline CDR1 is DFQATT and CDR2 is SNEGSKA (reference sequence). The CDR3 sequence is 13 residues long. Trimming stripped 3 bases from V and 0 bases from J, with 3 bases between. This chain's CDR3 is CSARPSGANVLTF. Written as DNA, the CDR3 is TGCAGTGCTAGGCCCTCTGGGGCCAACGTCCTGACTTTC.

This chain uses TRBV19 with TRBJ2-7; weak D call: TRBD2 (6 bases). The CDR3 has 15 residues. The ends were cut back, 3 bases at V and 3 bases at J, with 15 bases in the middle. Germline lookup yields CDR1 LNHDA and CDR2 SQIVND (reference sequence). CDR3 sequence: CASSILAEPFYEQYF. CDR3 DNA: TGTGCCAGTAGTATTTTAGCGGAGCCGTTCTACGAGCAGTACTTC.

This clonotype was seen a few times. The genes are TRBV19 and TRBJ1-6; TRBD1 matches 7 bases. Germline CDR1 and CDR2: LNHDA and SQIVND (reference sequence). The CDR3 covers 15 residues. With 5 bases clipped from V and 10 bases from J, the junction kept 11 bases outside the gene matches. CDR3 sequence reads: CASSEQGGRGSPLHF. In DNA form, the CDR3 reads TGTGCCAGTAGTGAGCAGGGGGGAAGAGGATCACCCCTCCACTTT.

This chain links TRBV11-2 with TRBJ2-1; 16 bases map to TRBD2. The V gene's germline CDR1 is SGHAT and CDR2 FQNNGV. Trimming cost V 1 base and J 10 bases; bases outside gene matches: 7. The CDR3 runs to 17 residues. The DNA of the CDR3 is TGTGCCAGCAGCTTAGCCCCGGGACTAGCGGGAGGGCGGGAGCAGTTCTTC. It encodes CASSLAPGLAGGREQFF.

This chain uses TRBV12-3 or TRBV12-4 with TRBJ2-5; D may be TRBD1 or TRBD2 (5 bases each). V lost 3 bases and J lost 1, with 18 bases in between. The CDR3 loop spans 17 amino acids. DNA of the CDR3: TGTGCCAGCAGTTTTTCGGGGTCAGGGATGGGCCAAGAGACCCAGTACTTC. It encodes CASSFSGSGMGQETQYF.